The 32 T cell receptor beta chains listed next were all sequenced from one sample in a study of cytomegalovirus exposure and HLA in healthy donors. Primers: 60 Vbeta forward and 13 Jbeta reverse. Using immunoSEQ multiplex PCR, the repertoire was profiled, and TCRdb retains in-frame clones only, with some absent. This table holds 110,000 to 150,000 clones, roughly 72% found once. Specimen: PBMCs. The receptors were gathered from a man aged 35 to 55 in good health and CMV-seronegative.

The rearrangement uses TRBV5-4 and TRBJ2-5; TRBD2 matches 11 bases. Germline V CDR1 and CDR2: SGHNT, YYREEE (reference sequence). J gave up 2 bases and V 4 bases, and 1 base lay outside the gene matches. The CDR3 contains 14 residues. The CDR3 coding sequence is TGTGCCAGCAGCGTAGCGGGAGGGCAAGAGACCCAGTACTTC. The encoded protein is CASSVAGGQETQYF.

This chain connects TRBV7-2 to TRBJ2-3; no definite D call. Germline V CDR1 and CDR2: SGHTA, FQGNSA. The CDR3 is 14 residues long. V gave up 0 bases and J gave up 3 bases, with 7 bases separating them. CDR3 bases: TGTGCCAGCAGCTTAGCGGGCCGTACAGATACGCAGTATTTT. It is translated as CASSLAGRTDTQYF.

This rearrangement joins TRBV9 to TRBJ1-2; the D is unclear. The CDR3 sequence is 12 residues long. Germline V CDR1 and CDR2: SGDLS, YYNGEE. The V end lost 3 bases, the J end lost 4 bases, and 7 bases lay between the germline ends. The CDR3 is CASSALTYGYTF. In nucleotides, the CDR3 is TGTGCCAGCAGCGCACTTACCTATGGCTACACCTTC.

This chain connects TRBV7-9 to TRBJ1-2; possibly TRBD1 for D (5 bases). From germline, CDR1 is SEHNR and CDR2 FQNEAQ (reference sequence). Trimming removed 0 bases from V and 2 bases from J, with 10 bases in between. The CDR3 runs 15 residues. The DNA of the CDR3 is TGTGCCAGCAGCTTAGCCAGGGTGGCGAACTATGGCTACACCTTC. Encoded protein: CASSLARVANYGYTF.

This clone occurred a few times. The rearrangement links TRBV5-6 to TRBJ1-2; maybe TRBD1 (6 bases). Trimming took off 2 bases at V and 0 bases at J, with 11 bases between the two ends. This CDR3 has 15 amino acids. Germline values: CDR1 SGHDT, CDR2 YYEEEE. CDR3 region: CASSLQGSTNYGYTF. The CDR3, as DNA: TGTGCCAGCAGCTTACAGGGAAGCACTAACTATGGCTACACCTTC. Full variable domain (rest looked up from reference TRBV5-6 and TRBJ1-2): DAGVTQSPTHLIKTRGQQVTLRCSPKSGHDTVSWYQQALGQGPQFIFQYYEEEERQRGNFPDRFSGHQFPNYSSELNVNALLLGDSALYLCASSLQGSTNYGYTFGSGTRLTVV.

The chain links TRBV7-6 to TRBJ2-3; 11 bases fit TRBD1. In germline, CDR1 is SGHVS, CDR2 FNYEAQ. The V segment lost 5 bases and the J segment 4 bases; nucleotides outside the gene matches: 5. This CDR3 has 15 residues. Here the CDR3 DNA reads TGTGCCAGCAGCCCGGACAGGGGGCGGGCAGATACGCAGTATTTT. This codes for CASSPDRGRADTQYF.

The chain joins TRBV7-2 to TRBJ1-5; 8 bases agree with TRBD1. The germline CDR1 and CDR2 sequences are SGHTA and FQGNSA. This CDR3 spans 14 amino acids. Trimming cost V 5 bases and J 6 bases; bases outside gene matches: 6. The CDR3 reads CASSQQGAGQPQHF. The CDR3 DNA sequence: TGTGCCAGCAGCCAGCAGGGGGCAGGTCAGCCCCAGCATTTT.

Worth noting for this clone: The junction departs from the called germline gene at one end, perhaps through a read error. V usage is TRBV6-5 and J usage is TRBJ1-2, with TRBD1 matching 7 bases. Germline CDR1 reads MNHEY; CDR2 reads SVGAGI. CDR3 length: 14 amino acids. The CDR3 sequence is CASSSTLTGYGYPF. The DNA for the CDR3 is TGTGCCAGCAGCTCCACCCTGACAGGGTATGGCTACCCCTTC.

The chain employs TRBV6-5 and TRBJ2-5, with 8 bases aligning to TRBD1. The J call is in doubt because the DNA end fits TRBJ2-7 better. The germline V gene has CDR1 MNHEY and CDR2 SVGAGI. The CDR3 runs 13 residues. The CDR3 DNA reads TGTGCCAGCAGGCCAGGGGGCAGGTACGAGCAGTACTTC. It codes for CASRPGGRYEQYF.

The chain couples TRBV4-3 to TRBJ2-7; 7 bases match TRBD1. J was trimmed by 3 bases and V by 4 bases; bases with no gene match: 6. Germline loops: CDR1 LGHNA, CDR2 YSLEER. There are 14 residues in the CDR3. The CDR3 loop is CASSRNRDSYEQYF. The CDR3 DNA sequence: TGCGCCAGCAGCCGGAACCGGGACAGCTACGAGCAGTACTTC.

The chain links TRBV10-1 to TRBJ2-7; 7 nucleotides match TRBD2. Looked up from germline, CDR1 is WNHNN and CDR2 is SYGVQD (reference sequence). Unmatched junction bases numbered 12, after V lost 6 bases and J lost 10 bases. The CDR3 loop spans 13 amino acids. CDR3 DNA sequence: TGCGCCAGCAGCCCGACTAGCTCCAACCGTCAGTACTTC. It yields the protein CASSPTSSNRQYF.

The V and J genes are TRBV5-1 and TRBJ1-6, with D perhaps TRBD1 (6 bases). This CDR3 has 15 residues. V was cut by 0 bases and J by 4 bases, with 8 bases left in between. Germline V gene data show CDR1 as SGHRS and CDR2 as YFSETQ. The CDR3 nucleotides read TGCGCCAGCAGCTTGGCCGGACAGTATAATTCACCCCTCCACTTT. Amino acids: CASSLAGQYNSPLHF.

This sequence joins TRBV19 and TRBJ1-5; D is perhaps TRBD1 (5 bases). V lost 3 bases and J 7 bases, leaving 13 bases between the germline ends. This CDR3 contains 14 residues. Germline V gene sequence: CDR1 LNHDA, CDR2 SQIVND (reference sequence). The DNA of the CDR3 is TGTGCCAGTAGTATTGGGCAGGGCGCCCAGCCCCAGCATTTT. Translating gives CASSIGQGAQPQHF. The whole variable domain, filled in from reference TRBV19 and TRBJ1-5, reads DGGITQSPKYLFRKEGQNVTLSCEQNLNHDAMYWYRQDPGQGLRLIYYSQIVNDFQKGDIAEGYSVSREKKESFPLTVTSAQKNPTAFYLCASSIGQGAQPQHFGDGTRLSIL.

This rearrangement joins TRBV2 to TRBJ2-7; D possibly corresponds to TRBD2 (6 bases). Trimming cost V 3 bases and J 1 base, with 13 bases left between them. Per the germline V gene, CDR1 is SNHLY and CDR2 is FYNNEI. The CDR3 loop spans 15 amino acids. DNA for the CDR3: TGTGCCAGCAGTGAGGTGGGACTCCTATCCTACGAGCAGTACTTC. As protein: CASSEVGLLSYEQYF.

Points on this clone: Other DNA sequences in the sample encode the same CDR3. This rearrangement joins TRBV18 to TRBJ2-5; 9 nucleotides match TRBD1. V lost 0 bases and J lost 4; bases outside the gene matches: 0. The CDR3 has 14 residues. The germline gives CDR1 KGHSH, CDR2 LQKENI. As DNA, the CDR3 is TGTGCCAGCTCACCACCGGGACAGGGAGAGACCCAGTACTTC. Its translation is CASSPPGQGETQYF. The complete variable domain, with remaining parts taken from reference TRBV18 and TRBJ2-5, reads NAGVMQNPRHLVRRRGQEARLRCSPMKGHSHVYWYRQLPEEGLKFMVYLQKENIIDESGMPKERFSAEFPKEGPSILRIQQVVRGDSAAYFCASSPPGQGETQYFGPGTRLLVL.

The rearrangement joins TRBV5-6 to TRBJ2-7; TRBD2 matches 10 bases. The length of the CDR3 is 14 residues. Unmatched junction bases numbered 6, after V lost 3 bases and J lost 6 bases. CDR1 and CDR2 (germline): SGHDT, YYEEEE. DNA for the CDR3: TGTGCCAGCAGCTCGGGACTAGCGAGGCTCGAGCAGTACTTC. Its translation is CASSSGLARLEQYF.

The V and J genes are TRBV9 and TRBJ1-3; tentatively, D is TRBD1 (5 bases). The V end lost 0 bases, the J end lost 2 bases, and 6 bases lay between the germline ends. The CDR3 has 14 amino acids. Germline CDR1 SGDLS, CDR2 YYNGEE. CDR3: CASSVAGTGNTIYF. CDR3 bases: TGTGCCAGCAGCGTAGCAGGGACTGGAAACACCATATATTTT.

The rearrangement joins TRBV4-1 to TRBJ2-7; no firm D call. V shed 1 base and J shed 6 bases, with 10 bases lying between them. Germline V gene sequence: CDR1 MGHRA, CDR2 YSYEKL. This CDR3 is built from 13 residues. CDR3 DNA sequence: TGCGCCAGCAGCCAAGTTCCCCGTCTCGAGCAGTACTTC. Protein sequence: CASSQVPRLEQYF.

V is TRBV28 and J is TRBJ2-7, with 15 nucleotides matching TRBD2. V gave up 5 bases and J gave up 2 bases; unmatched junction bases: 10. The CDR3 sequence is 18 residues long. Germline V gene data show CDR1 as MDHEN and CDR2 as SYDVKM. In DNA, the CDR3 is TGTGCCAGCAGTAGCTTGGGACTAGCGGGAGGATCACCCTACGAGCAGTACTTC. It codes for CASSSLGLAGGSPYEQYF.

The genes are TRBV2 and TRBJ1-1; D call uncertain. The ends were cut back, 3 bases at V and 1 base at J, with 18 bases in the middle. This CDR3 spans 17 amino acids. The germline V gene encodes CDR1 SNHLY and CDR2 FYNNEI. The CDR3 DNA sequence: TGTGCCAGCAGTGAGTCGGCGGCCCGAACGGGGAACACTGAAGCTTTCTTT. Protein product: CASSESAARTGNTEAFF.

The gene calls are TRBV28 and TRBJ2-1; no clear D. Between the trimmed V and J ends, which lost 4 bases and 8 bases, there was a span of 9 bases. The CDR3 length is 12 residues. Germline values: CDR1 MDHEN, CDR2 SYDVKM. The CDR3 reads CASSSPVHEQFF. The CDR3, as DNA: TGTGCCAGCAGTTCCCCTGTCCATGAGCAGTTCTTC.

The chain is built from TRBV6-1 and TRBJ1-2; a possible D gene is TRBD1 (5 bases). Germline V gene data show CDR1 as MNHNS and CDR2 as SASEGT. Trimming took off 1 base at V and 6 bases at J, with 15 bases between the two ends. CDR3 length equals 15 residues. Written as DNA, the CDR3 is TGTGCCAGCAGTGAAGAATCACGGGGGTTCGATGGCTACACCTTC. This codes for CASSEESRGFDGYTF.

The chain uses TRBV29-1 and TRBJ1-2, with a possible D match to TRBD1 (5 bases). From germline, CDR1 is SQVTM and CDR2 ANQGSEA. With 1 base removed from V and 3 bases from J, the gap between germline ends came to 12 bases. There are 14 residues in the CDR3. CDR3 amino acids: CSVEGQGGDYGYTF. CDR3 DNA: TGCAGCGTTGAAGGGCAAGGAGGGGACTATGGCTACACCTTC.

The chain is built from TRBV5-1 and TRBJ1-6; D call uncertain. The CDR3 extends over 14 amino acids. V was trimmed by 4 bases and J by 8 bases, leaving 13 bases between them. CDR1 SGHRS and CDR2 YFSETQ come from the germline V gene. The CDR3: CASSREGPHSPLHF. CDR3 nucleotides: TGCGCCAGCAGCAGGGAGGGTCCTCATTCACCCCTCCACTTT.

This clone has just one count. The V gene is TRBV5-6, the J gene TRBJ2-7; D is perhaps TRBD1 (6 bases). Trimming shortened V by 1 base and J by 5 bases, and 16 bases separated the two germline ends. CDR1 is SGHDT, CDR2 YYEEEE, per germline. The CDR3 contains 15 residues. This CDR3 reads CASSLRGWGLHEQYF. In nucleotides, the CDR3 is TGTGCCAGCAGCTTGCGGGGATGGGGGCTCCACGAGCAGTACTTC.

The chain carries TRBV4-1 and TRBJ2-5; a weak D match, TRBD2 (6 bases). The CDR3 sequence is 14 residues long. V shed 6 bases and J shed 2 bases, with 13 bases lying between them. The germline V gene encodes CDR1 MGHRA and CDR2 YSYEKL. CDR3 nucleotide sequence: TGCGCCAGCAGTGGCGGAGGGTGGCAAGAGACCCAGTACTTC. Protein: CASSGGGWQETQYF.

The V and J genes are TRBV5-1 and TRBJ2-2, with D maybe TRBD2 (6 bases). CDR3 size: 15 residues. The V end lost 6 bases, the J end lost 3 bases, and 15 bases lay between the germline ends. Germline CDR1 and CDR2: SGHRS and YFSETQ. CDR3 sequence reads: CASTPRDLDTGELFF. The DNA of the CDR3 is TGCGCCAGCACCCCCCGGGACTTAGACACCGGGGAGCTGTTTTTT.

The rearrangement links TRBV5-4 to TRBJ2-7; D is perhaps TRBD2 (7 bases). Germline CDR1 and CDR2: SGHNT and YYREEE (reference sequence). Trimming took off 0 bases at V and 4 bases at J, with 11 bases between the two ends. This CDR3 has 14 amino acids. CDR3 DNA sequence: TGTGCCAGCAGCTTGGGGGCGGGGGCGTACGAGCAGTACTTC. Translation gives CASSLGAGAYEQYF.

Remarks on this clone: The identical CDR3 is also encoded by other nucleotide sequences in the sample. This sequence joins TRBV19 and TRBJ2-1; 11 nucleotides match TRBD2. Germline CDR1 and CDR2: LNHDA and SQIVND (reference sequence). The CDR3 length is 15 residues. V gave up 6 bases and J gave up 3 bases; unmatched junction bases: 4. The CDR3 DNA sequence: TGTGCCAGTAGCCCCGGGACTAGCGGCTACAATGAGCAGTTCTTC. The encoded protein is CASSPGTSGYNEQFF.

The chain joins TRBV28 to TRBJ1-5; D remains ambiguous. CDR1 is MDHEN, CDR2 SYDVKM, per germline. The CDR3 runs 15 residues. Trimming cost V 2 bases and J 3 bases, with 11 bases left between them. The CDR3: CASSLRYSSNQPQHF. DNA of the CDR3: TGTGCCAGCAGTTTAAGGTACAGCTCCAATCAGCCCCAGCATTTT. The full variable domain, in which reference TRBV28 and TRBJ1-5 provide the parts outside the CDR3, is DVKVTQSSRYLVKRTGEKVFLECVQDMDHENMFWYRQDPGLGLRLIYFSYDVKMKEKGDIPEGYSVSREKKERFSLILESASTNQTSMYLCASSLRYSSNQPQHFGDGTRLSIL.

This clone was seen more than once but under ten times. The germline gene is not matched at one end of the junction; a read error may be the cause. CDR3 sequence (DNA): TGTGCCAGCAGCGCGGGGGGAGGGACGGGCAATCAGCCCCAGAATTTT. Translating gives CASSAGGGTGNQPQNF. This sequence joins TRBV9 and TRBJ1-5; D might be TRBD1 (5 bases). The germline gives CDR1 SGDLS, CDR2 YYNGEE. The CDR3 totals 16 residues.

The chain couples TRBV6-5 to TRBJ2-7, with 12 positions matching TRBD1. CDR3 size: 15 residues. With V trimmed by 2 bases and J by 7 bases, 6 bases remained unmatched. Germline loops: CDR1 MNHEY, CDR2 SVGAGI. The CDR3 DNA reads as TGTGCCAGCAGTTACGGGACAGGGGGCCTGGGAGAGCAGTACTTC. Protein: CASSYGTGGLGEQYF.